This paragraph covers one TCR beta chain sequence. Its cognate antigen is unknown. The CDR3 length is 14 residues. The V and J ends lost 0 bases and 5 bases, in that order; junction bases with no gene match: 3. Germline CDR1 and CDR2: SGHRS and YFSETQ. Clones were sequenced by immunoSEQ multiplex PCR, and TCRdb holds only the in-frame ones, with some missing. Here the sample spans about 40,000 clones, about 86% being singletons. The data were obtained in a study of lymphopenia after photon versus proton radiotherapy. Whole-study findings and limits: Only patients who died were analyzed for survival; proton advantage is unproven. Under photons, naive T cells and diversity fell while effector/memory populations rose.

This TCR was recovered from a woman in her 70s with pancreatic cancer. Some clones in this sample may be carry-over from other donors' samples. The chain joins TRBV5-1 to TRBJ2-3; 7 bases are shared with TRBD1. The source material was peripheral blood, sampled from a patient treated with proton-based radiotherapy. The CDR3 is CASSLEGGEDTQYF. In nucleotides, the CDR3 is TGCGCCAGCAGCTTGGAAGGGGGCGAAGATACGCAGTATTTT.